These T cell receptor delta chains were read from a single sample in a study of gamma-delta T cells after stem cell transplantation. With CATT, TCRdb re-called clones from the RT-PCR reads. The sample lists 250 to 350 delta-chain clones, about 7% occurring once. The sample was gamma-delta T cells. Receptors were obtained from a human donor. It is not recorded whose cells these are; they may come from a transplant donor. Each CDR3 is given with its conserved first and last residue. The D gene is left open where the match is weak. Not all rows give a size; the values are once, few, many and, for expanded clones, a class.

d_call	j_call	v_call	clone_size	cdr3_nt	cdr3_aa
TRDD3	TRDJ3	TRDV2	-	TGTGCCTGTGACATTCTACTGGGGGATACTACCAGCTCCTGGGACACCCGACAGATGTTTTTC	CACDILLGDTTSSWDTRQMFF
-	TRDJ1	TRDV2	large	TGTGCCTGTGACACCGTAGCTGCCGAGGGGGTCGGGAAACTCATCTTT	CACDTVAAEGVGKLIF
TRDD3	TRDJ1	TRDV2	large	TGTGCCTGTGACCCCTTGGGGGATAACGCTAAACTCATCTTT	CACDPLGDNAKLIF
-	TRDJ1	TRDV2	hyperexpanded	TGTGCCTGTGACACCGCGGGTCGGATACTTGACACCGATAAACTCATCTTT	CACDTAGRILDTDKLIF
TRDD3	TRDJ3	TRDV2	-	TGTGCCTGTGACTACTTGCCTTCTCTCGCGGGGGATACAGGAGCCTGGGACACCCGACAGATGTTTTTC	CACDYLPSLAGDTGAWDTRQMFF
TRDD3	TRDJ3	TRDV2	large	TGTGCCTGTGACACCGTTCTGGGGGACCACTCCTGGGACACCCGACAGATGTTTTTC	CACDTVLGDHSWDTRQMFF
-	TRDJ1	TRDV1	large	TGTGCTCTTGGGGAACTCCACCTACAAGGTCCCCACTGGCCTTACACCGATAAACTCATCTTT	CALGELHLQGPHWPYTDKLIF
-	TRDJ1	TRDV2	-	TGTGCCTGTGACACCGTACGTTGTGGGGATCACACCGATAAACTCATCTTT	CACDTVRCGDHTDKLIF
TRDD3	TRDJ1	TRDV1	few	TGTGCTCTTGGGGAACTCGGCCGCGCTGGGGGATACACCGATAAACTCATCTTT	CALGELGRAGGYTDKLIF
-	TRDJ1	TRDV2	large	TGTGCCTGTGACCCACTACTGGGACGCACCGATAAACTCATCTTT	CACDPLLGRTDKLIF